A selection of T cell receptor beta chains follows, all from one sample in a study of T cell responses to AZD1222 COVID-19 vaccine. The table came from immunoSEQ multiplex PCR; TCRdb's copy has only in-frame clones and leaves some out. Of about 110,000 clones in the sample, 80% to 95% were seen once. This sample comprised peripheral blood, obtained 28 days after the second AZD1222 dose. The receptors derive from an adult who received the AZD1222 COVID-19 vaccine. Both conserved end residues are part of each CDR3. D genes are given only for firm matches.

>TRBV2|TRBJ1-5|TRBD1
CASSVRTGANQPQHF
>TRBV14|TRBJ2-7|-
CASSQERGKQYF
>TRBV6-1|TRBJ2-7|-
CASSEALPDEQYF
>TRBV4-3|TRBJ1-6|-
CASSQNSYNSPLHF
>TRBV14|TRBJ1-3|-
CASSQIGTLSGNTIYF
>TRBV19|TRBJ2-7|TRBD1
CASSAGQGLPFYEQYF
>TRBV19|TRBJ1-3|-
CASSIWGATGNTIYF
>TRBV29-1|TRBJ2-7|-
CSVGETEIYEQYF
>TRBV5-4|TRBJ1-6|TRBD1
CASSPGGTGWDSPLHF
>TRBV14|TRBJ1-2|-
CASSRLLGSLGGYTF
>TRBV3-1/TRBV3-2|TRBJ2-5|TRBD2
CASSFTSGGLQETQYF